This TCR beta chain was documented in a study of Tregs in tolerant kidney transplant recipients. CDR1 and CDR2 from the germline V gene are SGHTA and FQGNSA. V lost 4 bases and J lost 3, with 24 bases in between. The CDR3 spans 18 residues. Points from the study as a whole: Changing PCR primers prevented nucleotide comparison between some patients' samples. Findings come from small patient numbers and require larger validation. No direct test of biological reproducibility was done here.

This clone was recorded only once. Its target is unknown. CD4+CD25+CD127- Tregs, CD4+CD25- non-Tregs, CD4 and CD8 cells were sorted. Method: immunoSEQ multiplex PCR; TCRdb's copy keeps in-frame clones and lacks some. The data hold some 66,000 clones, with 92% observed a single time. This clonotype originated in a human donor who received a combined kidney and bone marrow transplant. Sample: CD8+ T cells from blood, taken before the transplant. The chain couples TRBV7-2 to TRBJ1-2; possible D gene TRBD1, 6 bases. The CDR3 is CASSYATGRMDVDYGYTF. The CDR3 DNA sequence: TGTGCCAGCAGCTACGCGACAGGTAGGATGGACGTGGACTATGGCTACACCTTC.